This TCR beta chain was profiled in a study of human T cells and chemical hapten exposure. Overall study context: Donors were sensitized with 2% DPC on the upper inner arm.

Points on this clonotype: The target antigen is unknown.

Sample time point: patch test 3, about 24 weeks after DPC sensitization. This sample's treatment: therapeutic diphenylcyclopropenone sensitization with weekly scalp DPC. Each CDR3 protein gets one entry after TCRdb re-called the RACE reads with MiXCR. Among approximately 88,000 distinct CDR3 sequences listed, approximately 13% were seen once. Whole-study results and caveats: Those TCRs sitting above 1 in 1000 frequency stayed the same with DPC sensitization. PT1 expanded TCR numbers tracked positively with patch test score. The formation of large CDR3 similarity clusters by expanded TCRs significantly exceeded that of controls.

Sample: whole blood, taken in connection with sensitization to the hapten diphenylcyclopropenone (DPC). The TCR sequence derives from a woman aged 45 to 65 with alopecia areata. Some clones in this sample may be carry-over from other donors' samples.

The CDR3 reads CSVDRLGDTQYF. The CDR3, as DNA: TGCAGCGTGGACAGGCTTGGGGATACGCAGTATTTT. This rearrangement joins TRBV29-1 to TRBJ2-3, with 7 bases lining up with TRBD1. Losses at the gene ends were 6 bases for V and 6 bases for J; bases not matched to a gene: 6. The CDR3 sequence is 12 residues long. Germline assignment: CDR1 SQVTM and CDR2 ANQGSEA.